The rows below give T cell receptor beta chains drawn from one sample of a study of identical twins. TCRdb called the 5' RACE reads again in MiXCR, with one record for every CDR3 protein. Of some 1,600,000 distinct CDR3 sequences detected, under 35% appear once; the ten largest clones hold over 0.25%. The sample taken for sequencing was cord blood. The receptor set was obtained from a newborn girl in good health. The CDR3 runs from the conserved cysteine through the conserved F or W. Fields, in order: D gene, clone size, J gene, V gene, CDR3 DNA, CDR3 protein. A D gene is named only where the DNA matches it firmly. Size is omitted from some rows. Given values are once, few, many or a class for expanded clones.

>TRBD1|.|TRBJ1-5|TRBV12-3/TRBV12-4
TGTGCCAGCAGTGCCGCAGGGGGTAGGCAGCCCCAGCATTTT
CASSAAGGRQPQHF
>.|.|TRBJ2-3|TRBV30
TGTGCCTGGAATTACGCGGACGATAGCACAGATACGCAGTATTTT
CAWNYADDSTDTQYF
>.|.|TRBJ2-7|TRBV28
TGTGCCAGCAGTCCGGGACTGCGATACGAGCAGTACTTC
CASSPGLRYEQYF
>.|.|TRBJ2-5|TRBV10-3
TGTGCCATCAGCCCCTCCGGCCGAAGAGAGACCCAGTACTTC
CAISPSGRRETQYF
>TRBD2|many|TRBJ2-1|TRBV29-1
TGCAGCGCTCCCCTAGCGGGAGTCTACAATGAGCAGTTCTTC
CSAPLAGVYNEQFF
>TRBD2|.|TRBJ2-7|TRBV20-1
TGCAGTGCTAGTAAAAGGGCCAGGGCTCTAGCGGGAGGCTTCTACGAGCAGTACTTC
CSASKRARALAGGFYEQYF
>.|.|TRBJ2-1|TRBV20-1
TGCAGTGCTAGAGATCTAGGTGAGCAGTTCTTC
CSARDLGEQFF
>.|.|TRBJ2-5|TRBV6-2/TRBV6-3
TGTGCCAGCGGTATTTCTCGGGAGACCCAGTACTTC
CASGISRETQYF
>.|few|TRBJ1-5|TRBV20-1
TGCAGTGCTGGGCAGTATAGCAATCAGCCCCAGCATTTT
CSAGQYSNQPQHF
>TRBD2|.|TRBJ2-3|TRBV7-9
TGTGCCAGCAGCACTAGCGGGGGCCGTGCTAGCACAGATACGCAGTATTTT
CASSTSGGRASTDTQYF
>.|.|TRBJ2-3|TRBV2
TGTGCCAGCAGCCGGCAAACTACGGGGGATACGCAGTATTTT
CASSRQTTGDTQYF
>.|few|TRBJ2-3|TRBV20-1
TGCAGTGCTAGAGTTATGGCTAGACGGGGTACAGATACGCAGTATTTT
CSARVMARRGTDTQYF
>TRBD2|few|TRBJ2-1|TRBV7-2
TGTGCCAGCAGCTTAGAAGGCGGGAGCTCCTACAATGAGCAGTTCTTC
CASSLEGGSSYNEQFF
>.|.|TRBJ1-2|TRBV12-3/TRBV12-4
TGTGCCAGCAGTTTTCCGGGGTCCCCTGGCTACACCTTC
CASSFPGSPGYTF
>TRBD1|few|TRBJ1-2|TRBV28
TGTGCCAGCAGTCGGACAGGGATAAACTATGGCTACACCTTC
CASSRTGINYGYTF